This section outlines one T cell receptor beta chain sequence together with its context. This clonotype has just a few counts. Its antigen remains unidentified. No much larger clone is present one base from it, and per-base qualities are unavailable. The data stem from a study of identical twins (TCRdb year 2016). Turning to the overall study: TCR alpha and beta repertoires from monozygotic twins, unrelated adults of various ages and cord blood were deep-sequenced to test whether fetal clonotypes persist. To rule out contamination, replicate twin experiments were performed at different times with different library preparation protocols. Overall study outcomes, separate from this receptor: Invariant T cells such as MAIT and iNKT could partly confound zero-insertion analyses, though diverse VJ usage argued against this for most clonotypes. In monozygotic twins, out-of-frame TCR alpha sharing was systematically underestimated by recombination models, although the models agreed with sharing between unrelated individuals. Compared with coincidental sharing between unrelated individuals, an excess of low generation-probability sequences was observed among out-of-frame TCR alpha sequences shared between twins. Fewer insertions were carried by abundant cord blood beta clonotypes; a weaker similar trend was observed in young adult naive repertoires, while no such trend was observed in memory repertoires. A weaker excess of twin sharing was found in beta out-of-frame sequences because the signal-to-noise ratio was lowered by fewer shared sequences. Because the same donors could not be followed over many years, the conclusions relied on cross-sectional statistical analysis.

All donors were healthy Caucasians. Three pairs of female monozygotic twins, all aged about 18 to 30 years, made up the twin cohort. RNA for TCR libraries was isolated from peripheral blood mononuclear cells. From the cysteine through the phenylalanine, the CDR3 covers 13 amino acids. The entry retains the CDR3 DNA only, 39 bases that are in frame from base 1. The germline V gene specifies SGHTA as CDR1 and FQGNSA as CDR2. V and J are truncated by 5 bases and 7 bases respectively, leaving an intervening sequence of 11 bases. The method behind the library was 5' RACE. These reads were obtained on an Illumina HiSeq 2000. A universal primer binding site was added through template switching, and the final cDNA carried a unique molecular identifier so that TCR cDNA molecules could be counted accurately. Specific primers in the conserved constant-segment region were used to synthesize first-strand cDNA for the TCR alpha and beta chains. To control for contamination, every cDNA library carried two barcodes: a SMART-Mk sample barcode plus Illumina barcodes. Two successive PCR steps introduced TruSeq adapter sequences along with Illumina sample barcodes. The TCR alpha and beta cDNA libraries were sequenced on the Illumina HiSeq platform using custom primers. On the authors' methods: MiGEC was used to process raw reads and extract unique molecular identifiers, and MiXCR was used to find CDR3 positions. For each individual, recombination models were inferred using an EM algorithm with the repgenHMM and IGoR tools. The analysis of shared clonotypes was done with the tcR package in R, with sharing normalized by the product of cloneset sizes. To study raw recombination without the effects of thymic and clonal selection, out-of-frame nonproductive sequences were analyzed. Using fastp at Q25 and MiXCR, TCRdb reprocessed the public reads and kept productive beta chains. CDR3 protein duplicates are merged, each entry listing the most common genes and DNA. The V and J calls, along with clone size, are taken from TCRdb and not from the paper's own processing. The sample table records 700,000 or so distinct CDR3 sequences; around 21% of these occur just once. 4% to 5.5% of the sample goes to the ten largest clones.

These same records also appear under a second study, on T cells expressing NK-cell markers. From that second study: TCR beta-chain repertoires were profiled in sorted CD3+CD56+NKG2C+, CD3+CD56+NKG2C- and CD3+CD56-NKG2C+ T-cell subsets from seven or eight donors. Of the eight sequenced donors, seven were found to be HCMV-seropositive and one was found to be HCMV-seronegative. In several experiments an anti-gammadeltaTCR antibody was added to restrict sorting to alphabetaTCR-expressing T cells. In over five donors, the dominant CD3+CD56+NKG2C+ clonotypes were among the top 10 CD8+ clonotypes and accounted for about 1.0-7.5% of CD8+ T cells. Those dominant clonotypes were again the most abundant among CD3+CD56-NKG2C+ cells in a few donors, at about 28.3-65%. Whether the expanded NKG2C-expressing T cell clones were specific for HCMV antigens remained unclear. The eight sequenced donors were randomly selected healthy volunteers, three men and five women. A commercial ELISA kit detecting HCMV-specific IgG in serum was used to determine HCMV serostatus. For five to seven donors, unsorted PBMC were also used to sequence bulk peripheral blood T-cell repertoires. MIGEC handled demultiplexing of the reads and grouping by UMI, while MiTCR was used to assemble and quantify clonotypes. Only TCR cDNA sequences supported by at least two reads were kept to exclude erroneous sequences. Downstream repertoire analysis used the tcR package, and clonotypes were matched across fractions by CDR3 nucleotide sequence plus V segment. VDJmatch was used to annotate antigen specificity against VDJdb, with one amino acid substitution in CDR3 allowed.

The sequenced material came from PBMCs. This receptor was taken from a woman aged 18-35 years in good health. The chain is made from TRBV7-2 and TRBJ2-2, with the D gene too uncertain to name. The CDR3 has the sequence CASSQRVDGELFF. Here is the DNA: TGTGCCAGCAGCCAGCGAGTCGACGGGGAGCTGTTTTTT.